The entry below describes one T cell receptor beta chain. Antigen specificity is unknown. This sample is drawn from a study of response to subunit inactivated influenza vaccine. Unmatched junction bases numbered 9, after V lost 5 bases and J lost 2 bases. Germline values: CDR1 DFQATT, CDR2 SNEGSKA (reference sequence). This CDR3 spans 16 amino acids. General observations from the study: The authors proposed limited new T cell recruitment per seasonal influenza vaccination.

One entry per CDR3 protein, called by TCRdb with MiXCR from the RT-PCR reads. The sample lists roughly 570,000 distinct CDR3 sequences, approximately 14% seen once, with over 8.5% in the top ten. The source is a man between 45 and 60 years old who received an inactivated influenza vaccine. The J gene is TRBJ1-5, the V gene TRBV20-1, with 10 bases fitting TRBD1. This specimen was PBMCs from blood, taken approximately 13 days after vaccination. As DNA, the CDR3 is TGCAGTGCTCAAGACAGGGGGCAAATGGGCAATCAGCCCCAGCATTTT. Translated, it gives CSAQDRGQMGNQPQHF.